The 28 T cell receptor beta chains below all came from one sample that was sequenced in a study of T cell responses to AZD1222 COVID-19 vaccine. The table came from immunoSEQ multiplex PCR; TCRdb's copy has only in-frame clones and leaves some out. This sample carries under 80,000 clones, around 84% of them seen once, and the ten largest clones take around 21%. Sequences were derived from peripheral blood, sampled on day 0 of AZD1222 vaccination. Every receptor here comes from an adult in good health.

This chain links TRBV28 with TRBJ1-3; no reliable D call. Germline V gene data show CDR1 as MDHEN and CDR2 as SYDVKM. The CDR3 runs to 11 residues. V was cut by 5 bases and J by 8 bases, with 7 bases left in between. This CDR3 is CASSRRYTIYF. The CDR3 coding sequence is TGTGCCAGCAGTCGAAGATACACCATATATTTT.

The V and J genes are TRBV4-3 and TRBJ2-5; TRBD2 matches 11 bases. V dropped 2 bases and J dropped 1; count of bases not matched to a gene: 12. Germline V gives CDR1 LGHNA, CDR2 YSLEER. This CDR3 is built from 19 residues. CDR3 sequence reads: CASSQSWRLAGGRQETQYF. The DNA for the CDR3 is TGCGCCAGCAGCCAAAGTTGGCGCCTAGCGGGGGGCCGCCAAGAGACCCAGTACTTC.

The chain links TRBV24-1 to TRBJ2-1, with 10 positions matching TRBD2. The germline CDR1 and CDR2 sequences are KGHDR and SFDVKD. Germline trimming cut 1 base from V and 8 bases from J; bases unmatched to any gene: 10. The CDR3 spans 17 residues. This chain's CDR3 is CATSDLTLSSGSDEQFF. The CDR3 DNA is TGTGCCACCAGTGATTTAACCCTTTCTAGCGGGAGCGATGAGCAGTTCTTC.

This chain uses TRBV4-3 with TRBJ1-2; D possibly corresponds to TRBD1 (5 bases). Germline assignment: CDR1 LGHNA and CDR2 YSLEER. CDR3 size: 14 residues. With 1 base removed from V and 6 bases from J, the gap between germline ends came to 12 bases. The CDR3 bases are TGCGCCAGCAGCCAAGTTAAGGCAGGGAATGGCTACACCTTC. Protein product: CASSQVKAGNGYTF.

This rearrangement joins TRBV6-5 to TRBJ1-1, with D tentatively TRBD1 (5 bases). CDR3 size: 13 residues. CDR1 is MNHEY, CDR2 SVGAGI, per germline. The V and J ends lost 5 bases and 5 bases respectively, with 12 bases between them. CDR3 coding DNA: TGTGCCAGCAGTCCCCGGGGGGAAACTGAAGCTTTCTTT. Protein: CASSPRGETEAFF.

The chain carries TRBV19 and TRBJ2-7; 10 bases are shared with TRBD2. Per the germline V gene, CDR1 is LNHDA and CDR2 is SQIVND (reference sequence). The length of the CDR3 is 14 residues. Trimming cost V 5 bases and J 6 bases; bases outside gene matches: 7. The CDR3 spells CASSGLAGASEQYF. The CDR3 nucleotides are TGTGCCAGTAGTGGCCTAGCGGGAGCAAGCGAGCAGTACTTC.

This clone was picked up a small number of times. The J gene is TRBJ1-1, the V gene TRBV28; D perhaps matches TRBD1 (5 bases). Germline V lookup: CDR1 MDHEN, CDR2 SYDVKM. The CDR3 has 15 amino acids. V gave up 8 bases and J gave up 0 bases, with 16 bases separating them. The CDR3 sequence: CASSSPLTVNTEAFF. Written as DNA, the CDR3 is TGTGCCAGCTCGTCTCCCCTGACAGTGAACACTGAAGCTTTCTTT.

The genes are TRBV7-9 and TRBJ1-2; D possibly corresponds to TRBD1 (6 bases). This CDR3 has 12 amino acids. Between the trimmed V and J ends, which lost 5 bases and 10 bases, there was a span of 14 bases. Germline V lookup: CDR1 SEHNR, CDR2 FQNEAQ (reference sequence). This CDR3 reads CASSASQGHYTF. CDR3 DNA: TGTGCCAGCAGCGCATCACAGGGACACTACACCTTC. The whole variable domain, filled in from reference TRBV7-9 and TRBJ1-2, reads DTGVSQNPRHKITKRGQNVTFRCDPISEHNRLYWYRQTLGQGPEFLTYFQNEAQLEKSRLLSDRFSAERPKGSFSTLEIQRTEQGDSAMYLCASSASQGHYTFGSGTRLTVV.

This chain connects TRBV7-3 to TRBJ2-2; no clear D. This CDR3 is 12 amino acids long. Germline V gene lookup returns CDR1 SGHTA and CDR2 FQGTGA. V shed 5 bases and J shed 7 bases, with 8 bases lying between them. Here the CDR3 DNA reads TGTGCCAGCAGCCTTATCTTCGGGGAGCTGTTTTTT. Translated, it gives CASSLIFGELFF.

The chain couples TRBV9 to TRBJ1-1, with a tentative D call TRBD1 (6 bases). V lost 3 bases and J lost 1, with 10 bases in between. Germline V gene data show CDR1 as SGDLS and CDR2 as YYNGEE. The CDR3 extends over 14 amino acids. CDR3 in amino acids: CASSDRDTNTEAFF. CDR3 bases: TGTGCCAGCAGCGACCGGGACACGAACACTGAAGCTTTCTTT.

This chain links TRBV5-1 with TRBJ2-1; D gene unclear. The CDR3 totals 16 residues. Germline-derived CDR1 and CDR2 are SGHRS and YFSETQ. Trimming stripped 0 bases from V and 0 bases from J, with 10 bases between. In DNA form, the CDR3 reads TGCGCCAGCAGCTTGGGCGTCAGTGGCTCCTACAATGAGCAGTTCTTC. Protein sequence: CASSLGVSGSYNEQFF.

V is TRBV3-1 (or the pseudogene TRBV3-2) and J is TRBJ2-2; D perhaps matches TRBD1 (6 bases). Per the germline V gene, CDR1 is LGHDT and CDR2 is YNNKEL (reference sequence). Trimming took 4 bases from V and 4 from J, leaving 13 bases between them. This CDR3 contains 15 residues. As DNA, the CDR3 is TGTGCCAGCAGCCTTGGCAGGGGTCGCACCGGGGAGCTGTTTTTT. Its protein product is CASSLGRGRTGELFF.

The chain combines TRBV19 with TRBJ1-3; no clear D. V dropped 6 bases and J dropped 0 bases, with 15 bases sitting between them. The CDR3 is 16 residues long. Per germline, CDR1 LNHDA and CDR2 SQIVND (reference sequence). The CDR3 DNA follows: TGTGCCAGTAGCCCGTACGGCCTCACCTCTGGAAACACCATATATTTT. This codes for CASSPYGLTSGNTIYF.

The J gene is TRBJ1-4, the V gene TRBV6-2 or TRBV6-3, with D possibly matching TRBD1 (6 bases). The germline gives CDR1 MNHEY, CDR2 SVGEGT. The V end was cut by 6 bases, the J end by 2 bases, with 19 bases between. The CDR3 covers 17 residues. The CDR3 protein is CASSMGHLVATNEKLFF. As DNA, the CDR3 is TGTGCCAGCAGCATGGGACACCTCGTTGCTACTAATGAAAAACTGTTTTTT.

CDR3 DNA: TGTGCCAGCAGCTCGAAGGGGGACAGGGGAAAACCCCAGCATTTT. This codes for CASSSKGDRGKPQHF. The chain combines TRBV5-7 with TRBJ1-5; TRBD1 aligns across 10 bases. TRBV5-7 is given ORF status, its function remaining uncertain. This CDR3 spans 15 amino acids. V trimming: 3 bases; J trimming: 10 bases; junction bases outside the gene matches: 10.

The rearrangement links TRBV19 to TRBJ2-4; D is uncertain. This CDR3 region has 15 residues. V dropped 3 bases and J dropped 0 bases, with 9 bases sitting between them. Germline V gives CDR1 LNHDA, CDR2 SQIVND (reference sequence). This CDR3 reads CASSIPLLAKNIQYF. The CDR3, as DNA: TGTGCCAGTAGTATCCCTTTACTAGCCAAAAACATTCAGTACTTC.

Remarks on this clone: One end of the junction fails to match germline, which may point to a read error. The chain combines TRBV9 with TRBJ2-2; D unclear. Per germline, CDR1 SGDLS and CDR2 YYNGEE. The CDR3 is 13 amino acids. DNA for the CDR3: TGTGTCAGCAGCGCCCAAAACACCGGGGAGCTGTTTTTT. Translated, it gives CVSSAQNTGELFF.

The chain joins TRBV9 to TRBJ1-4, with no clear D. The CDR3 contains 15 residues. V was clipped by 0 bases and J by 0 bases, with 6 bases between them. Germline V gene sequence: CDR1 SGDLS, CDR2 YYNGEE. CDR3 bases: TGTGCCAGCAGCGTAGGACCGGCAACTAATGAAAAACTGTTTTTT. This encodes CASSVGPATNEKLFF.

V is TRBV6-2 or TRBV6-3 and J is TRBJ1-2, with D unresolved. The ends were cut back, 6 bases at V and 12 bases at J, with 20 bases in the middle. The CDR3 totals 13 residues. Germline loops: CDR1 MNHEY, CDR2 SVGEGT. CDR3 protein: CASSVIGERVDTF. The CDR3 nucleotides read TGTGCCAGCAGCGTGATCGGGGAAAGAGTCGACACCTTC.

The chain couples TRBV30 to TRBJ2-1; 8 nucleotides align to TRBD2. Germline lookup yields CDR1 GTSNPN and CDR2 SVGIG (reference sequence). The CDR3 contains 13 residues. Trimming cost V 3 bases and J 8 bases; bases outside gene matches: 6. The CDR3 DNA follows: TGTGCCTGGAGCCCGGGGGGGGCCTATGAGCAGTTCTTC. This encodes CAWSPGGAYEQFF.

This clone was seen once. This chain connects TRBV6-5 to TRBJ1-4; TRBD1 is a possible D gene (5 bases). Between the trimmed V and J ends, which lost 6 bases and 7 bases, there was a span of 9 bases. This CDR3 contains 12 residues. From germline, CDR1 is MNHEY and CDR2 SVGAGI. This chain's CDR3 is CASRGGSEKLFF. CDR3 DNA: TGTGCCAGCAGGGGGGGAAGTGAAAAACTGTTTTTT.

The CDR3 sequence: CASTSLQGTGGYTF. CDR3 nucleotides: TGTGCCAGCACCTCACTCCAGGGGACAGGGGGCTACACCTTC. The gene calls are TRBV6-5 and TRBJ1-2; 9 bases are a match to TRBD1. The germline V gene has CDR1 MNHEY and CDR2 SVGAGI. The CDR3 has 14 amino acids. The V segment lost 7 bases and the J segment 8 bases; nucleotides outside the gene matches: 11.

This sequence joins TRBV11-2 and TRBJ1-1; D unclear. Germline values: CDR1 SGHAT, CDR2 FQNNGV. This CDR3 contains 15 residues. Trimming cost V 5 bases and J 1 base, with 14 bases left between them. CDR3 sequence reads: CASSHTPAENTEAFF. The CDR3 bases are TGTGCCAGCAGCCATACCCCGGCGGAGAACACTGAAGCTTTCTTT.

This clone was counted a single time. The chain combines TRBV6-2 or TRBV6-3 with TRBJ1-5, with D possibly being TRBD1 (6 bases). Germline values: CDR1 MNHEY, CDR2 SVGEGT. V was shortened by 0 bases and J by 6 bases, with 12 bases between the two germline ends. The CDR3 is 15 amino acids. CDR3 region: CASSYSRQAGQPQHF. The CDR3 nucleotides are TGTGCCAGCAGTTACTCGAGACAGGCAGGTCAGCCCCAGCATTTT.

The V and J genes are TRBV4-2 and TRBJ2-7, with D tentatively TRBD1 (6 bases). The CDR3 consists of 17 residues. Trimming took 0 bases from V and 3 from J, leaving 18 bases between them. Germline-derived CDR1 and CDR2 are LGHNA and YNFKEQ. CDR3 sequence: CASSQEQGLSFNYEQYF. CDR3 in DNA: TGTGCCAGCAGCCAAGAACAGGGTTTGAGTTTTAACTACGAGCAGTACTTC.

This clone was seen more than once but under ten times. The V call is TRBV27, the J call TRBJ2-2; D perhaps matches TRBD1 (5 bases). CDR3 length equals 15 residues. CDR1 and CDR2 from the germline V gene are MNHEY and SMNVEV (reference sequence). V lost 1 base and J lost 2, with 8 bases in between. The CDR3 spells CASSLLQVNTGELFF. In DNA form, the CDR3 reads TGTGCCAGCAGTTTATTACAGGTAAACACCGGGGAGCTGTTTTTT.

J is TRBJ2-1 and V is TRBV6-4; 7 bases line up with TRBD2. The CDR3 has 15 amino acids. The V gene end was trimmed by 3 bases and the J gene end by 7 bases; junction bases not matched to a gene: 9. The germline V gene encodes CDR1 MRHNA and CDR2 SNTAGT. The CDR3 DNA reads TGTGCCAGCAGTGATGCGGCGGGAGTTTTAAATGAGCAGTTCTTC. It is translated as CASSDAAGVLNEQFF.

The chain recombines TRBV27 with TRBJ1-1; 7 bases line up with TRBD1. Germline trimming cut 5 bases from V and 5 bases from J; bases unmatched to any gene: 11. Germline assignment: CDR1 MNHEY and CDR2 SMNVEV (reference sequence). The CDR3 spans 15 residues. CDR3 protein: CASSPLLDRETEAFF. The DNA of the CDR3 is TGTGCCAGCAGTCCCCTTCTCGACAGGGAAACTGAAGCTTTCTTT.